The clone carrying this T cell receptor (beta chain) has more than one count but fewer than ten. Trimming stripped 5 bases from V and 0 bases from J, with 11 bases between. The CDR3 contains 14 residues. From germline, CDR1 is MDHEN and CDR2 SYDVKM. TCRdb re-called the 5' RACE reads with MiXCR, one entry per CDR3 protein. The sample includes approximately 530,000 distinct CDR3 sequences, approximately 20% of them seen just once. The data were taken from a study of identical twins. The sample also formed part of further work on yellow fever vaccine responses in identical twins.

This sequence originates from a woman aged 18-29 years in good health. What was sequenced was CD4+ T cells sorted from blood. This chain links TRBV28 with TRBJ2-7; D call uncertain. CDR3 sequence reads: CASSPLTSSYEQYV. The CDR3 nucleotides are TGTGCCAGCAGTCCACTCACAAGCTCCTACGAGCAGTACGTC.